Given below is one TCR beta chain in context. The antigen remains undetermined. This specimen comes from a study of cytomegalovirus exposure and HLA in healthy donors. General study points: A prior analysis recorded that most TCR beta V segments were productive about 87% or about 30% of the time. It was reported in a later analysis that an Asian-associated ancestry cluster showed fewer N-insertions than the 666-donor mean.

V was trimmed by 4 bases and J by 1 base, leaving 14 bases between them. The germline CDR1 and CDR2 sequences are SGDLS and YYNGEE. The CDR3 is 15 amino acids. In the PCR, 60 Vbeta and 13 Jbeta primers were used. Data came from immunoSEQ multiplex PCR; TCRdb stores just in-frame clones and leaves some out. The data contain 110,000 or so clones, 83% of them seen just once; the ten biggest clones take up approximately 6.1%. Sequences were obtained from PBMCs. The receptor was isolated from a man aged 18-30 years in good health and CMV-seronegative. The chain has TRBV9 and TRBJ1-2; D is unclear. CDR3 sequence: CASSPSSDLNYGYTF. CDR3 in DNA: TGTGCCAGCAGCCCATCCAGCGACCTTAACTATGGCTACACCTTC.